This TCR beta chain is drawn from a study of T cell repertoires in cytomegalovirus infection. Study in general: Shared public TCR beta signatures pointed to both CMV infection and a matching HLA type.

This clonotype was seen a handful of times. This CDR3 is 16 amino acids long. Trimming took 2 bases from V and 4 from J, leaving 16 bases between them. CDR1 LGHNT and CDR2 FRNRAP come from the germline V gene. TCRdb called the reads again in MiXCR, with one record for every CDR3 protein. The data show some 170,000 distinct CDR3 sequences, about 18% seen once. The rearrangement uses TRBV12-5 and TRBJ2-3; possibly TRBD2 for D (5 bases). What was sequenced was CD8+ T cells from PBMCs. This receptor was taken from a human donor in good health (CMV status not recorded). Some clones in this sample may be carry-over from other donors' samples. CDR3 bases: TGTGCTAGTGGTTTGAACGGGGTCTCCCCGCCAGATACGCAGTATTTT. Translating it yields CASGLNGVSPPDTQYF.